The 15 T cell receptor beta chains below were found in one sample sequenced in a study of early T cells in non-severe SARS-CoV-2 infection. TCRdb recomputed calls from the 5' RACE reads with MiXCR, one row per CDR3 protein. Counted here are about 64,000 distinct CDR3 sequences, 7% to 10% occurring once; the ten biggest clones make up roughly 13%. Sequenced material: whole blood, taken at baseline. Receptors were obtained from an adult who was a healthcare worker with PCR-confirmed SARS-CoV-2 infection or an uninfected control (not recorded which).

This clonotype has a count of ten or more. V usage is TRBV2 and J usage is TRBJ2-3; 7 bases fit TRBD2. Germline V gene data show CDR1 as SNHLY and CDR2 as FYNNEI. The CDR3 totals 14 residues. V lost 11 bases, J lost 1 base, and 9 bases stayed unmatched. CDR3 loop: CAGRAGYGTDTQYF. DNA for the CDR3: TGTGCCGGACGAGCGGGATATGGCACAGATACGCAGTATTTT.

This clonotype was seen at least ten times. V gene TRBV5-1 combines with J gene TRBJ2-1; 10 bases match TRBD2. V lost 3 bases to trimming and J lost 8 bases; unmatched junction nucleotides: 8. CDR3 length equals 15 residues. Germline-derived CDR1 and CDR2 are SGHRS and YFSETQ. As DNA, the CDR3 is TGCGCCAGCAGCTCGACTAGCGGGTGGGCCCATGAGCAGTTCTTC. Its protein product is CASSSTSGWAHEQFF.

This clonotype has only a few counts. Germline and junction disagree at one end, which may indicate a read error. The chain uses TRBV19 and TRBJ2-1, with 13 bases that match TRBD2. This CDR3 contains 20 residues. Germline V gene data show CDR1 as LNHDA and CDR2 as SQIVND (reference sequence). DNA of the CDR3: TGTGCCAGTAGGATAGGACTAGCGGGGGAAAAGAGTACCTCCTACAATGAGCAGTTCTTC. It codes for CASRIGLAGEKSTSYNEQFF.

Only a few counts were recorded for this clonotype. This chain links TRBV7-9 with TRBJ2-2, with D possibly called TRBD1 or TRBD2 (5 bases each). Deletions cut 2 bases from V and 0 bases from J, with 7 bases between. Germline V gives CDR1 SEHNR, CDR2 FQNEAQ (reference sequence). This CDR3 is 15 amino acids long. The CDR3 reads CASSLRDANTGELFF. CDR3 bases: TGTGCCAGCAGCTTACGGGACGCGAACACCGGGGAGCTGTTTTTT.

This clonotype was observed at least ten times. The chain has TRBV18 and TRBJ1-1, with D hard to call. This CDR3 spans 12 amino acids. CDR1 is KGHSH and CDR2 is LQKENI in the germline V gene. Trimming removed 1 base at V and 0 bases at J, with 0 bases between. The CDR3: CASSPLNTEAFF. The CDR3 nucleotides are TGTGCCAGCTCACCACTGAACACTGAAGCTTTCTTT.

This clonotype occurred many times. The chain is built from TRBV6-5 and TRBJ2-7; 7 bases are a match to TRBD1. The CDR3 extends over 12 amino acids. After removal of 8 bases from V and 3 bases from J, the junction contained 4 bases not matched to a gene. The germline gives CDR1 MNHEY, CDR2 SVGAGI. The CDR3 DNA sequence: TGTGCCAGCCGGGACAGACACTACGAGCAGTACTTC. Protein: CASRDRHYEQYF.

This clonotype appeared a few times. The rearrangement joins TRBV7-2 to TRBJ1-2; D unresolved. The CDR3 sequence is 14 residues long. Trimming took off 5 bases at V and 8 bases at J, with 18 bases between the two ends. The germline V gene encodes CDR1 SGHTA and CDR2 FQGNSA. CDR3 protein: CASSTPQGWRGYTF. CDR3 in DNA: TGTGCCAGCAGCACGCCACAAGGGTGGCGCGGCTACACCTTC.

This clonotype was detected only a few times. This CDR3 reads CASSLSVMYNEQFF. The CDR3 bases are TGTGCCAGCAGTTTATCGGTGATGTACAATGAGCAGTTCTTC. This sequence joins TRBV27 and TRBJ2-1; D not certain. CDR3 length: 14 residues. The V end lost 0 bases, the J end lost 4 bases, and 7 bases lay between the germline ends. CDR1 is MNHEY, CDR2 SMNVEV, per germline (reference sequence).

This clonotype was counted a few times. This chain connects TRBV27 to TRBJ2-7; D not certain. Trimming removed 1 base at V and 2 bases at J, with 9 bases between. From germline, CDR1 is MNHEY and CDR2 SMNVEV (reference sequence). CDR3 length: 14 residues. The CDR3 region is CASSLLPEPYEQYF. CDR3 nucleotide sequence: TGTGCCAGCAGTTTATTGCCGGAGCCCTACGAGCAGTACTTC.

This clonotype was seen ten or more times. This sequence joins TRBV3-1 and TRBJ2-2; D possibly corresponds to TRBD1 (5 bases). This CDR3 is built from 16 residues. The V gene's germline CDR1 is LGHDT and CDR2 YNNKEL (reference sequence). Trimming stripped 0 bases from V and 6 bases from J, with 14 bases between. Here the CDR3 reads CASSQDPGSGSGELFF. The CDR3 bases are TGTGCCAGCAGCCAAGACCCGGGTTCAGGGTCCGGGGAGCTGTTTTTT.

The rearrangement uses TRBV5-6 and TRBJ2-3; 7 nucleotides line up with TRBD1. The germline V gene has CDR1 SGHDT and CDR2 YYEEEE. CDR3 length: 14 amino acids. V lost 0 bases, J lost 4 bases, and 2 bases stayed unmatched. The CDR3 sequence is CASSLGQGSDTQYF. CDR3 sequence (DNA): TGTGCCAGCAGCTTGGGACAGGGTTCAGATACGCAGTATTTT.

V usage is TRBV4-3 and J usage is TRBJ2-1, with D perhaps matching TRBD1 (5 bases). Trimming cost V 0 bases and J 3 bases, with 12 bases left between them. The CDR3 is 16 residues long. Germline V CDR1 and CDR2: LGHNA, YSLEER. The CDR3 loop reads CASSQDPLQGYNEQFF. The CDR3 DNA reads TGCGCCAGCAGCCAAGATCCCCTCCAGGGCTACAATGAGCAGTTCTTC.

This clonotype was found a few times. The chain is built from TRBV5-4 and TRBJ2-5, with 9 bases matching TRBD1. V trimming: 5 bases; J trimming: 5 bases; junction bases outside the gene matches: 7. The CDR3 is made up of 14 amino acids. Per germline, CDR1 SGHNT and CDR2 YYREEE (reference sequence). The CDR3 here is CASRRDRVEETQYF. DNA for the CDR3: TGTGCCAGCAGACGGGACAGGGTTGAGGAGACCCAGTACTTC.

The chain links TRBV11-2 to TRBJ1-4, with D hard to call. The CDR3 is 15 amino acids. The germline gives CDR1 SGHAT, CDR2 FQNNGV. Between the trimmed V and J ends, which lost 7 bases and 0 bases, there was a span of 12 bases. The DNA for the CDR3 is TGTGCCAGCACCGGCCAACTTGCAACTAATGAAAAACTGTTTTTT. This codes for CASTGQLATNEKLFF.

The rearrangement links TRBV7-9 to TRBJ1-1; D may be TRBD1 (5 bases). Trimming removed 2 bases from V and 8 bases from J, with 9 bases in between. The CDR3 spans 12 residues. Germline V gives CDR1 SEHNR, CDR2 FQNEAQ (reference sequence). The DNA of the CDR3 is TGTGCCAGCAGCTTACTGGGGGGAGAAGCTTTCTTT. Translating gives CASSLLGGEAFF.